This T cell receptor (beta chain) was identified in a study of T cells expressing NK-cell markers. The overall study: All TCR beta repertoires analysed originated from sorted CD3+CD56+NKG2C+, CD3+CD56+NKG2C- and CD3+CD56-NKG2C+ T cells.

The V gene's germline CDR1 is MNHNS and CDR2 SASEGT. The length of the CDR3 is 17 residues. Findings of the study overall: Of the CD8+ T cell pool in roughly six donors, roughly 1.0-8% was accounted for by dominant NKG2C+ clonotypes.

TCRdb reanalyzed the 5' RACE reads, giving one entry per CDR3 protein sequence and no DNA. This table holds roughly 180,000 distinct CDR3 sequences. Remarks on this clonotype: Its antigen remains unknown.

The TCR sequence derives from a woman aged 18 to 75 in good health. The V gene is TRBV6-1, the J gene TRBJ2-2; TCRdb selects TRBD2, and the lack of DNA leaves this call unchecked. The material sequenced was blood T cells: a sorted CD56 or NKG2C T cell subset, CD4+ or CD8+ T cells, or bulk PBMC T cells (not recorded which). This CDR3 is CASSARLADRTIGELFF.